This TCR beta chain came from a study of shared clonotypes between healthy human individuals. Looking at the study overall: The people who gave samples were a couple of women and a few men aged 18 to 49. Overall study findings and caveats: Generation probabilities were higher for clonotypes shared across all four sorted-subset donors than for unshared ones. Rarefaction indicated that sorted-subset sequencing remained incomplete although depth was large.

Sorted-subset replicate PCRs used about 190 ng of genomic DNA. This amount corresponded to about 29,000 T cell genomes. Here immunoSEQ multiplex PCR was the method, and the copy in TCRdb shows in-frame clones only, minus some. The table includes some 1,900,000 clones, roughly 94% detected once. Naive CD8 cells lacked CD45RO and underwent positive selection for CCR7, leaving out terminally differentiated effector memory CD45RA+ cells. The CDR3 runs 14 residues. The V gene lost 3 bases and the J gene lost 4 bases, with 11 bases spanning the gap. The V gene's germline CDR1 is SGDLS and CDR2 YYNGEE. About this clone itself: Its antigen is not known.

This chain uses TRBV9 with TRBJ1-3, with TRBD1 as a possible D gene (5 bases). The sample was naive CD8+ T cells sorted from blood. The sequence was collected from a man between 18 and 29 years old in good health. CDR3 DNA: TGTGCCAGCAGCGGCGGGGCTAGGGGAAACACCATATATTTT. This sequence encodes CASSGGARGNTIYF. The full variable domain, with the rest looked up from reference TRBV9 and TRBJ1-3, is DSGVTQTPKHLITATGQRVTLRCSPRSGDLSVYWYQQSLDQGLQFLIQYYNGEERAKGNILERFSAQQFPDLHSELNLSSLELGDSALYFCASSGGARGNTIYFGEGSWLTVV.